The 25 T cell receptor beta chains below all came from one sample that was sequenced in a study of beta chain features in type 1 diabetes. Whole-study results and caveats: TCRB CDR3s from Type 1 diabetes patients were moderately but significantly shorter in all four CD4+ subsets.

Sequencing targeted expressed TCRB transcripts, as all isolated RNA had been reverse transcribed. Assay: immunoSEQ multiplex PCR; the TCRdb copy retains only in-frame clones and omits some. The table has around 250,000 clones, roughly 21% seen once; the top ten hold about 0.028%. Their antigens are not known. The source material was naive CD4+ T cells from blood. All receptors come from a woman between 35 and 50 years old with type 1 diabetes.

In DNA, the CDR3 is TGTGCCAGCTCACCGCTTAGCGGGAACACTGAAGCTTTCTTT. As protein: CASSPLSGNTEAFF. The chain employs TRBV18 and TRBJ1-1; unclear D gene. Germline assignment: CDR1 KGHSH and CDR2 LQKENI. V was pared by 3 bases and J by 1 base, with 9 bases between. The CDR3 sequence is 14 residues long.

This chain joins TRBV2 and TRBJ2-1; D is unresolved. Trimming pared 9 bases from V and 4 bases from J, leaving 10 bases between. The length of the CDR3 is 12 residues. The V gene's germline CDR1 is SNHLY and CDR2 FYNNEI. CDR3 DNA: TGTGCCAGTTGCGCCCTTTACAATGAGCAGTTCTTC. This encodes CASCALYNEQFF.

The chain couples TRBV15 to TRBJ1-2, with a possible D match to TRBD1 (6 bases). Between the trimmed V and J ends, which lost 3 bases and 3 bases, there was a span of 8 bases. Germline V CDR1 and CDR2: LNHNV, YYDKDF (reference sequence). The CDR3 is 13 residues long. The CDR3 nucleotides are TGTGCCACCAGCAGCGGACAGCACTATGGCTACACCTTC. It encodes CATSSGQHYGYTF.

The V and J genes are TRBV18 and TRBJ1-1, with D perhaps matching TRBD1 (6 bases). The CDR3 consists of 14 residues. From germline, CDR1 is KGHSH and CDR2 LQKENI. Trimming took 3 bases from V and 6 from J, leaving 14 bases between them. In DNA form, the CDR3 reads TGTGCCAGCTCACCGAGTAGACAGGAGGCTGAAGCTTTCTTT. Its translation is CASSPSRQEAEAFF.

In this sample, this clone turned up a few times. V gene TRBV9 combines with J gene TRBJ2-7; 7 bases match TRBD2. Germline CDR1 is SGDLS and CDR2 is YYNGEE. J gave up 3 bases and V 0 bases, and 3 bases lay outside the gene matches. CDR3 length: 14 residues. CDR3 coding DNA: TGTGCCAGCAGCGTAGATAGCGGGCTCTACGAGCAGTACTTC. It translates to CASSVDSGLYEQYF.

This chain connects TRBV30 to TRBJ1-1, with no clear D. This CDR3 has 15 residues. V was cut by 6 bases and J by 0 bases, with 17 bases left in between. The germline V gene has CDR1 GTSNPN and CDR2 SVGIG (reference sequence). The CDR3 nucleotides read TGTGCCTGTTCACCTCTGACACAAGTGAACACTGAAGCTTTCTTT. It encodes CACSPLTQVNTEAFF.

This chain joins TRBV2 and TRBJ2-3; 12 nucleotides align to TRBD1. Trimming at V came to 5 bases and at J to 3 bases, leaving 3 bases not matched to a gene. This CDR3 region has 15 residues. Germline CDR1 is SNHLY and CDR2 is FYNNEI. In nucleotides, the CDR3 is TGTGCCAGCAGTCGGGACAGGGGGCCGACAGATACGCAGTATTTT. Its translation is CASSRDRGPTDTQYF.

The V gene is TRBV27, the J gene TRBJ1-1, with 12 bases matching TRBD1. CDR3 length: 16 amino acids. Germline trimming cut 9 bases from V and 5 bases from J; bases unmatched to any gene: 13. Germline CDR1 and CDR2: MNHEY and SMNVEV (reference sequence). CDR3: CASGTGGEFWRTEAFF. The CDR3 DNA follows: TGTGCCAGTGGGACAGGGGGCGAGTTCTGGAGGACTGAAGCTTTCTTT.

The chain employs TRBV7-9 and TRBJ2-3, with 8 bases fitting TRBD2. The CDR3 has 17 amino acids. Germline V gene sequence: CDR1 SEHNR, CDR2 FQNEAQ (reference sequence). The V gene end was trimmed by 0 bases and the J gene end by 3 bases; junction bases not matched to a gene: 8. CDR3 nucleotides: TGTGCCAGCAGCTTAGCGTCTACGGGAGGGATAACAGATACGCAGTATTTT. Its protein product is CASSLASTGGITDTQYF.

This rearrangement joins TRBV18 to TRBJ1-1; D is perhaps TRBD1 (5 bases). V was shortened by 0 bases and J by 1 base, with 9 bases between the two germline ends. The CDR3 has 15 residues. Germline CDR1 reads KGHSH; CDR2 reads LQKENI. The CDR3 DNA sequence: TGTGCCAGCTCACCACCCAGACAGAGGAACACTGAAGCTTTCTTT. It encodes CASSPPRQRNTEAFF.

This chain connects TRBV11-2 to TRBJ1-1; TRBD1 matches 7 bases. Per the germline V gene, CDR1 is SGHAT and CDR2 is FQNNGV. V shed 3 bases, J shed 3 bases, and the junction held 1 base outside the gene matches. The CDR3 contains 13 residues. The CDR3 reads CASSFTGDTEAFF. CDR3 bases: TGTGCCAGCAGCTTTACAGGGGACACTGAAGCTTTCTTT.

This sequence joins TRBV7-9 and TRBJ1-2; no clear D gene. Trimming stripped 5 bases from V and 8 bases from J, with 12 bases between. The CDR3 is 12 residues long. Germline V gives CDR1 SEHNR, CDR2 FQNEAQ (reference sequence). The CDR3 coding sequence is TGTGCCAGCAGCCAAAATTTGGAGGGCTACACCTTC. It translates to CASSQNLEGYTF.

The rearrangement joins TRBV18 to TRBJ2-7; D gene unclear. The CDR3 has 14 residues. Per germline, CDR1 KGHSH and CDR2 LQKENI. Trimming removed 0 bases from V and 3 bases from J, with 9 bases in between. CDR3 in amino acids: CASSPPSRYYEQYF. The CDR3, as DNA: TGTGCCAGCTCACCACCGTCCCGGTACTACGAGCAGTACTTC.

This clone was seen more than once but under ten times. This chain connects TRBV19 to TRBJ1-2; D not certain. The ends were cut back, 3 bases at V and 4 bases at J, with 9 bases in the middle. Germline-derived CDR1 and CDR2 are LNHDA and SQIVND (reference sequence). This CDR3 comprises 13 residues. CDR3 residues: CASSIDKVYGYTF. Written as DNA, the CDR3 is TGTGCCAGTAGTATCGACAAGGTCTATGGCTACACCTTC. The full variable domain, completed using reference TRBV19 and TRBJ1-2, is DGGITQSPKYLFRKEGQNVTLSCEQNLNHDAMYWYRQDPGQGLRLIYYSQIVNDFQKGDIAEGYSVSREKKESFPLTVTSAQKNPTAFYLCASSIDKVYGYTFGSGTRLTVV.

In its sample, this clone was seen a few times. J is TRBJ2-5 and V is TRBV30; tentatively, D is TRBD2 (6 bases). Looked up from germline, CDR1 is GTSNPN and CDR2 is SVGIG (reference sequence). V gave up 4 bases and J gave up 5 bases, with 11 bases separating them. This CDR3 comprises 12 residues. CDR3 loop: CAWTAGRETQYF. In DNA form, the CDR3 reads TGTGCCTGGACTGCGGGGAGGGAGACCCAGTACTTC. Supplemented by reference TRBV30 and TRBJ2-5, the full variable domain reads SQTIHQWPATLVQPVGSPLSLECTVEGTSNPNLYWYRQAAGRGLQLLFYSVGIGQISSEVPQNLSASRPQDRQFILSSKKLLLSDSGFYLCAWTAGRETQYFGPGTRLLVL.

This clone was counted between two and nine times. This sequence joins TRBV20-1 and TRBJ1-4, with 7 bases fitting TRBD1. Germline V lookup: CDR1 DFQATT, CDR2 SNEGSKA (reference sequence). Trimming removed 6 bases from V and 16 bases from J; junction bases left unmatched: 8. The CDR3 consists of 10 residues. CDR3 sequence reads: CSAQADRPFF. CDR3 DNA: TGCAGTGCCCAGGCGGACAGGCCGTTTTTT.

The CDR3 region is CASSPAVPFTEAFF. The CDR3 DNA reads as TGTGCCAGCAGTCCTGCAGTCCCATTCACTGAAGCTTTCTTT. The chain couples TRBV6-6 to TRBJ1-1, with unresolved D. Trimming removed 5 bases at V and 4 bases at J, with 14 bases between. CDR1 MNHNY and CDR2 SVGAGI come from the germline V gene (reference sequence). CDR3 length: 14 residues.

V gene TRBV28 combines with J gene TRBJ2-7, with TRBD1 as a possible D gene (5 bases). This CDR3 is built from 15 residues. Trimming left V 5 bases short and J 0 bases short, with 14 bases between. The germline gives CDR1 MDHEN, CDR2 SYDVKM. The DNA for the CDR3 is TGTGCCAGCAGTCCAGAAAGGACATCCTCCTACGAGCAGTACTTC. Translated: CASSPERTSSYEQYF.

This sequence joins TRBV19 and TRBJ2-2; 8 positions match TRBD1. Germline lookup yields CDR1 LNHDA and CDR2 SQIVND (reference sequence). The CDR3 runs to 17 residues. Losses at the gene ends were 8 bases for V and 6 bases for J; bases not matched to a gene: 17. CDR3 residues: CASGPGQGSNRPGELFF. DNA of the CDR3: TGTGCCAGTGGACCTGGACAGGGAAGTAATCGGCCCGGGGAGCTGTTTTTT.

This clone was counted only a few times. This rearrangement joins TRBV27 to TRBJ2-5; 8 bases line up with TRBD1. There are 14 residues in the CDR3. The V gene end was trimmed by 5 bases and the J gene end by 3 bases; junction bases not matched to a gene: 5. CDR1 and CDR2 (germline): MNHEY, SMNVEV (reference sequence). CDR3 sequence reads: CASSPWTGKETQYF. The DNA for the CDR3 is TGTGCCAGCAGTCCCTGGACAGGGAAAGAGACCCAGTACTTC.

The chain joins TRBV28 to TRBJ2-7; 11 bases agree with TRBD1. CDR1 and CDR2 (germline): MDHEN, SYDVKM. The CDR3 is 13 amino acids. The V gene end was trimmed by 4 bases and the J gene end by 9 bases; junction bases not matched to a gene: 5. CDR3 loop: CASSSGTGGVQYF. CDR3 in DNA: TGTGCCAGCAGTTCAGGGACAGGGGGTGTGCAGTACTTC.

The gene calls are TRBV9 and TRBJ2-1; 11 bases agree with TRBD2. CDR1 and CDR2 (germline): SGDLS, YYNGEE. The ends lost 4 bases at V and 6 bases at J; junction bases unmatched: 3. CDR3 length: 14 residues. In DNA form, the CDR3 reads TGTGCCAGCAGCTGGGGGACTAGCGGCAATGAGCAGTTCTTC. Residues: CASSWGTSGNEQFF.

The chain employs TRBV29-1 and TRBJ2-3; D is ambiguous. The CDR3 consists of 12 residues. The germline V gene has CDR1 SQVTM and CDR2 ANQGSEA. Trimming took 6 bases from V and 6 from J, leaving 13 bases between them. The CDR3 loop reads CSVAEAQDTQYF. CDR3 bases: TGCAGCGTCGCCGAGGCCCAGGATACGCAGTATTTT.

This clone has more than one count but fewer than ten. Written as DNA, the CDR3 is TGCGCCAGCAGCCAGGCCGGTAGGGGGATGGGGGAGACCCAGTACTTC. Translating it yields CASSQAGRGMGETQYF. The chain recombines TRBV4-1 with TRBJ2-5; D is possibly TRBD1 (6 bases). V lost 3 bases and J lost 5, with 19 bases in between. There are 16 residues in the CDR3. The germline V gene encodes CDR1 MGHRA and CDR2 YSYEKL.

The V gene is TRBV9, the J gene TRBJ1-1; D is undetermined. Germline CDR1 reads SGDLS; CDR2 reads YYNGEE. V was pared by 5 bases and J by 5 bases, with 16 bases between. CDR3 length: 14 residues. CDR3 bases: TGTGCCAGCAGTGTTCGCCCCGGCGGGACTGAAGCTTTCTTT. It codes for CASSVRPGGTEAFF.